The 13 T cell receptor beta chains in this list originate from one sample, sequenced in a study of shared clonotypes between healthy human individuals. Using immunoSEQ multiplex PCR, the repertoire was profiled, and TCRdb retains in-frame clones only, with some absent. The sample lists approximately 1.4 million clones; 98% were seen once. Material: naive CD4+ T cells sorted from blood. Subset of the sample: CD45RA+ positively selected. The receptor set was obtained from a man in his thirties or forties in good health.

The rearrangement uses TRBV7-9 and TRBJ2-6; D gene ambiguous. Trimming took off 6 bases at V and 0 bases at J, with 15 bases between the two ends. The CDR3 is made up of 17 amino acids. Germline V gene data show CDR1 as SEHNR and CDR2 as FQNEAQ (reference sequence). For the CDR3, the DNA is TGTGCCAGCAGACACCGCGCCAGGAGCTCTGGGGCCAACGTCCTGACTTTC. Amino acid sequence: CASRHRARSSGANVLTF.

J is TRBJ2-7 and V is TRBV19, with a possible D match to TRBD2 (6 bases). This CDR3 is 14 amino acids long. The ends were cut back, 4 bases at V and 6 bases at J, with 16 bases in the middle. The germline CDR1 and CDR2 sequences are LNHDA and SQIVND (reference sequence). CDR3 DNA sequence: TGTGCCAGTAGTAGGGGACTTCAATCGGGCGAGCAGTACTTC. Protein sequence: CASSRGLQSGEQYF.

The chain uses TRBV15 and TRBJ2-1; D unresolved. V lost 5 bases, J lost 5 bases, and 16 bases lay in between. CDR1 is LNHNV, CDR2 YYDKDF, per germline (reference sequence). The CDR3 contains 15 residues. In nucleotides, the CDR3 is TGTGCCACCAGCGAAGCCGTACACCGGGACAATGAGCAGTTCTTC. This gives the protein CATSEAVHRDNEQFF.

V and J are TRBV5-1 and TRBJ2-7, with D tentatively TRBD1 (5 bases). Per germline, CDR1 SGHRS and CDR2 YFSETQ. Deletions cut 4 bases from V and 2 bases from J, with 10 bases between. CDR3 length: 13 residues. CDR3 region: CASSRGFTYEQYF. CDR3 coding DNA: TGCGCCAGCAGCAGGGGCTTTACCTACGAGCAGTACTTC.

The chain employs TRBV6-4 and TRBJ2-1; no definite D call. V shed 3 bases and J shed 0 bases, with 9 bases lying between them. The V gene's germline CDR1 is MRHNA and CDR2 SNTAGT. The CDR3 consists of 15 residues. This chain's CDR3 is CASSDGASSYNEQFF. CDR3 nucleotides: TGTGCCAGCAGTGATGGCGCGAGCTCCTACAATGAGCAGTTCTTC.

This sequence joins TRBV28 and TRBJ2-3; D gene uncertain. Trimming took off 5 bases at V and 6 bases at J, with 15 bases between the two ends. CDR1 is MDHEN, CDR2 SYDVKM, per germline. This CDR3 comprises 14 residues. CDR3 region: CASSKLLVSDTQYF. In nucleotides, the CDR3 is TGTGCCAGCAGTAAGCTGCTAGTATCGGATACGCAGTATTTT.

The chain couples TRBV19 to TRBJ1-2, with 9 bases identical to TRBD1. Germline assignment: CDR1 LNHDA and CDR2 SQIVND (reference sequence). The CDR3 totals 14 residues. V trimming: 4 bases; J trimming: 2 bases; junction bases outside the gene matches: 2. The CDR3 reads CASSTGQGNYGYTF. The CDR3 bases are TGTGCCAGTAGTACGGGACAGGGAAACTATGGCTACACCTTC.

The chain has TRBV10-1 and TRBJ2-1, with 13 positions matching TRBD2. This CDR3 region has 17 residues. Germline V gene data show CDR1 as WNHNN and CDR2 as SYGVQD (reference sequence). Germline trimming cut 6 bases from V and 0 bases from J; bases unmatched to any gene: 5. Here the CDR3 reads CASRRGLAGLSYNEQFF. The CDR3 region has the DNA TGCGCCAGCAGACGGGGACTAGCGGGACTCTCCTACAATGAGCAGTTCTTC.

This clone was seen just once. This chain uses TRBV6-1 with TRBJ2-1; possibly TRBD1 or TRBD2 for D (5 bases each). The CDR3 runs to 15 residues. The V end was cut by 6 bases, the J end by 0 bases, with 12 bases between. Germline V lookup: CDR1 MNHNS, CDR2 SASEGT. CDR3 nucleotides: TGTGCCAGCAGAGGGACGGCTAACTCCTACAATGAGCAGTTCTTC. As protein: CASRGTANSYNEQFF.

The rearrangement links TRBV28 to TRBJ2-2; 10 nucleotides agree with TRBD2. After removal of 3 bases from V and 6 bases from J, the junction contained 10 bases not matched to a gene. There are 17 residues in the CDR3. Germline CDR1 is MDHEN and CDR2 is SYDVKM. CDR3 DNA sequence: TGTGCCAGCAGTTTCTTTGCTAGCGGGAGCCGAGCCGGGGAGCTGTTTTTT. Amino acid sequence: CASSFFASGSRAGELFF.

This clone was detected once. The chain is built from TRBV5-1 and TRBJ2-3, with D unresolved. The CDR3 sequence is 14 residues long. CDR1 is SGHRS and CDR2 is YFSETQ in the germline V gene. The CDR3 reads CATKATLSTDTQYF. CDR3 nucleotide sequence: TGCGCTACCAAGGCCACACTGAGCACAGATACGCAGTATTTT.

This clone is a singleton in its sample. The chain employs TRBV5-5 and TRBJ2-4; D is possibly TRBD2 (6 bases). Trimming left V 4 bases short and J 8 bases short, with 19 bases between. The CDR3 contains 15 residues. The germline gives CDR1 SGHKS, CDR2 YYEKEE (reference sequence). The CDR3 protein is CASSRGDFIYDIQYF. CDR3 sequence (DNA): TGTGCCAGCAGCCGAGGGGACTTTATCTATGACATTCAGTACTTC.

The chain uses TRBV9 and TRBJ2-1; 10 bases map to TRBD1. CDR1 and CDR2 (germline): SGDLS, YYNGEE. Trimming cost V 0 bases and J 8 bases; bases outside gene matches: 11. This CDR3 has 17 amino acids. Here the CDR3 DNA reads TGTGCCAGCAGCGTAGGGGCAGTCGGGACAGGGGACCATGAGCAGTTCTTC. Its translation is CASSVGAVGTGDHEQFF.